The 3 T cell receptor beta chains in this list originate from one sample, sequenced in a study of blood T cells in healthy people across ages. Alongside a J-beta primer mix, a sample-barcoded 5' primer served in a second PCR lasting about 6 to 11 cycles. TCRdb used MiXCR to reprocess the 5' RACE reads, holding one entry per CDR3 protein. The repertoire holds about 930,000 distinct CDR3 sequences, with 29% as singletons. The data also belong to a second study, concerning T cells of mothers and their children.

The material sequenced was blood. The receptors derive from a woman between 40 and 55 years old in good health.

Many counts were recorded for this clonotype. The chain joins TRBV28 to TRBJ2-7; D perhaps matches TRBD2 (5 bases). The CDR3 covers 14 residues. The ends were cut back, 5 bases at V and 6 bases at J, with 17 bases in the middle. Germline CDR1 and CDR2: MDHEN and SYDVKM. The chain's CDR3 is CASSGLREDGEQYF. The CDR3 DNA is TGTGCCAGCAGTGGTCTGAGGGAAGACGGCGAGCAGTACTTC.

This clonotype has only a few counts. The chain combines TRBV15 with TRBJ2-1; 10 nucleotides align to TRBD2. Germline V gene sequence: CDR1 LNHNV, CDR2 YYDKDF (reference sequence). Trimming removed 5 bases from V and 9 bases from J; junction bases left unmatched: 4. The CDR3 length is 13 residues. CDR3 bases: TGTGCCACCAGCGAGCGGGGGGGGGTTGAGCAGTTCTTC. Translating it yields CATSERGGVEQFF.

At least ten counts were recorded for this clonotype. The chain carries TRBV9 and TRBJ2-1; D unresolved. V was shortened by 0 bases and J by 6 bases, with 4 bases between the two germline ends. The CDR3 spans 12 residues. Germline V gene sequence: CDR1 SGDLS, CDR2 YYNGEE. The CDR3 DNA reads as TGTGCCAGCAGCGTAGGGGTCAATGAGCAGTTCTTC. It specifies CASSVGVNEQFF.